The rows below give T cell receptor beta chains drawn from one sample of a study of T-cell reconstitution after alpha-beta-depleted transplantation in children. One entry per CDR3 protein results from TCRdb running MiXCR on the PCR reads. Among about 870,000 distinct CDR3 sequences listed, around 17% were seen once. The sequenced sample was PBMCs, mostly from graft donor cells, obtained 360 days after TCRalphabeta/CD19-depleted stem cell transplant. The receptors come from a male patient aged 10 to 17 who had a stem cell transplant for acute lymphoblastic leukemia, so the T cells may come from the graft donor. CDR3s include the opening cysteine and the closing phenylalanine or tryptophan. A D gene is named only where the DNA matches it firmly. Clone sizes are given selectively: once, few, many, or a class where the clone is expanded.

CDR3 DNA: TGTGCCAGCAGCTTAACAGGGGGCGGACTAGCGGGAGGAAGGAGTGAGCAGTTCTTC
CDR3 protein: CASSLTGGGLAGGRSEQFF
D gene: TRBD2
clone size: few
V gene: TRBV11-1
J gene: TRBJ2-1

CDR3 DNA: TGTGCCAGCAGCTTTAGAGGGAACGGTGAGCAGTTCTTC
CDR3 protein: CASSFRGNGEQFF
D gene: NA
clone size: few
V gene: TRBV11-3
J gene: TRBJ2-1

CDR3 DNA: TGTGCCAGCAGCTGGGGTGGACTAGCGGGAGTGACAGATACGCAGTATTTT
CDR3 protein: CASSWGGLAGVTDTQYF
D gene: TRBD2
clone size: few
V gene: TRBV5-6
J gene: TRBJ2-3

CDR3 DNA: TGCAGCGTTCCTAAAACCTTTAACACCGGGGAGCTGTTTTTT
CDR3 protein: CSVPKTFNTGELFF
D gene: NA
clone size: few
V gene: TRBV29-1
J gene: TRBJ2-2

CDR3 DNA: TGTGCCAGCAGTTTAGTCGGAAACACCATATATTTT
CDR3 protein: CASSLVGNTIYF
D gene: NA
clone size: many
V gene: TRBV12-3/TRBV12-4
J gene: TRBJ1-3

CDR3 DNA: TGTGCCAGCAGAGTTCCTCGAGCCCATGAGCAGTTCTTC
CDR3 protein: CASRVPRAHEQFF
D gene: NA
clone size: NA
V gene: TRBV7-9
J gene: TRBJ2-1

CDR3 DNA: TGCGCCAGCAGCTTGGCCGGGACAATGCTCTATGGCTACACCTTC
CDR3 protein: CASSLAGTMLYGYTF
D gene: NA
clone size: NA
V gene: TRBV5-1
J gene: TRBJ1-2

CDR3 DNA: TGCAGTGCTAGAGCGGGAGGCCACAATGAGCAGTTCTTC
CDR3 protein: CSARAGGHNEQFF
D gene: TRBD2
clone size: NA
V gene: TRBV20-1
J gene: TRBJ2-1

CDR3 DNA: TGTGCCAGCAGCAGTCGTAGCGGGGACCAAGAGACCCAGTACTTC
CDR3 protein: CASSSRSGDQETQYF
D gene: TRBD2
clone size: NA
V gene: TRBV7-9
J gene: TRBJ2-5

CDR3 DNA: TGTGCCACCAGCAGAGAATTGACAGGGAGGAAGGGCTACGAGCAGTACTTC
CDR3 protein: CATSRELTGRKGYEQYF
D gene: NA
clone size: few
V gene: TRBV15
J gene: TRBJ2-7

CDR3 DNA: TGTGCCAGCAGCTTACTAGCGGGAGGGATCGATGAGCAGTTCTTC
CDR3 protein: CASSLLAGGIDEQFF
D gene: TRBD2
clone size: NA
V gene: TRBV7-6
J gene: TRBJ2-1

CDR3 DNA: TGTGCCACCAGTGATTATTGGCAGGGGGGAACAGATACGCAGTATTTT
CDR3 protein: CATSDYWQGGTDTQYF
D gene: NA
clone size: NA
V gene: TRBV24-1
J gene: TRBJ2-3

CDR3 DNA: TGTGCCAGCGGCTCTATTAGCGGGGATGGGACCGGGGAGCTGTTTTTT
CDR3 protein: CASGSISGDGTGELFF
D gene: TRBD2
clone size: NA
V gene: TRBV7-3
J gene: TRBJ2-2

CDR3 DNA: TGTGCCAGCAGCAAAGATACCAAGCGGGAGGTTTACAATGAGCAGTTCTTC
CDR3 protein: CASSKDTKREVYNEQFF
D gene: NA
clone size: few
V gene: TRBV21-1
J gene: TRBJ2-1